Detailed here is one TCR beta chain. This receptor's antigen is unknown. Qualities for individual bases were not recorded, and no much larger clone is one base off. Donors were 39 systemically healthy Caucasian individuals from Russia aged roughly 6 to 90 years. Each donor gave around 9 milliliters of peripheral blood, collected into EDTA-treated Vacutainer tubes. Ficoll-Paque density-gradient centrifugation was used to isolate PBMCs, with at least 7 million per sample. Trizol reagent was used to extract total RNA from the PBMCs, yielding at least 5.5 micrograms per sample. For every donor, flow cytometry on a PBMC aliquot measured the percentage of naive CD45RAhigh/CD27high T cells. CDR1 SGHRS and CDR2 YFSETQ are derived from the germline V gene. Trimming at the junction amounts to 4 bases on V and 6 bases on J, and the germline ends lie 15 bases apart. The CDR3 runs 14 residues from the cysteine to the phenylalanine. The sequence is cut down to CDR3 DNA, 42 bases in frame from base 1.

This entry belongs to a study of blood T cells in healthy people across ages (dated by TCRdb to between 2015 and 2016). At the level of the whole study: In model experiments, roughly one uniquely barcoded TCR beta cDNA molecule per two T cells was captured by template switching. The study measured age-related changes in TCR beta repertoire diversity using deep sequencing normalized with unique cDNA molecular identifiers. Donors were grouped into four age groups: young (average roughly 16 years), middle-aged (over 35), aged (about 60) and long-lived (around 80). To avoid experimental bias, donors of different ages were randomly spread across the sequencing lanes. Two additional independent replicas of 1 million unique cDNA reads from the same blood draw were analyzed for two donors (one aged 18 to 30 and one aged 80 or older). Results and caveats for the whole study, not just this receptor: The CMV infection status of donors was not known, potentially confounding age-related changes in expanded clonotypes. The long-lived group showed more naive CD4+ T cells, fewer expanded clones and increased TCR diversity than the aged group, suggesting age selection. Conclusive comparison of naive and antigen-experienced compartments was prevented by the profiling of bulk unsorted PBMCs. The percentage of naive T cells measured by flow cytometry correlated strongly with observed TCR beta diversity. Observed TCR beta diversity per million T cells fell roughly linearly with age, and a significant reduction was already apparent by age around 40. Estimates of total diversity based on one million sequenced T cells were considered lower bounds and underestimates.

Library preparation was by 5' RACE. Sequenced on an Illumina HiSeq 2500. A second roughly 6 to 12 cycle PCR used a sample-barcoded 5' primer and a J-beta primer mix. Each TCR beta cDNA molecule received a unique molecular identifier from a template-switch 5' adaptor carrying 12 random nucleotides. At least 2.5 million CDR3-containing paired-end reads were obtained from each sample. First-strand cDNA synthesis was performed from all RNA using the Mint cDNA synthesis kit, with priming by a TRBC-specific oligonucleotide. Following uracil-DNA glycosylase treatment, a first 18-cycle PCR with universal primers M1SS and BC2_uni_R was performed on all cDNA. The original pipeline was this. For normalization, 1 million high-quality reads, each with a distinct molecular identifier, were randomly selected from each sample. Instead of being binned into consensus sequences, reads that shared molecular identifiers were thrown out. MiTCR, set to a Q25 quality threshold and the strictest error-elimination algorithm, was used for CDR3 identification, clonotype clustering and error correction. A nonparametric unseen species model using Euler transformation provided a lower-bound estimate of total TCR beta diversity. Through fastp at Q25 and MiXCR, TCRdb rebuilt clones from the public reads, retaining in-frame beta chains. Identical CDR3 proteins give one entry, which carries the most common genes and DNA. None of the V and J calls come from the authors' own analysis; TCRdb made them. This sample gives about 1,400,000 distinct CDR3 sequences in total; 42% of them show up just once. The ten largest clonotypes hold roughly 7.9% of the sample.

This sequence was found in a woman aged 18-29 years in good health. The rearranged chain carries TRBV5-1 and TRBJ2-3; the D gene is possibly TRBD2, with 5 bases matching. The sample taken for sequencing was blood. Read as DNA, the sequence is TGCGCCAGCAGCGAAGGATCCGGGGAGGATACGCAGTATTTT. The translation is CASSEGSGEDTQYF.